This record concerns one TCR beta chain sequence. Terminally differentiated effector memory CD45RA+ cells were excluded by CCR7 positive selection of CD45RO-negative cells. Every donor was a Caucasian adult from Nashville, Tennessee. Trimming removed 5 bases from V and 2 bases from J; junction bases left unmatched: 8. This CDR3 spans 16 amino acids. Germline CDR1 reads SGHTA; CDR2 reads FQGTGA. The data were obtained in a study of shared clonotypes between healthy human individuals. Using immunoSEQ multiplex PCR, the repertoire was profiled, and TCRdb retains in-frame clones only, with some absent. The sample lists about 2,200,000 clones; roughly 91% were seen once.

The chain employs TRBV7-3 and TRBJ2-7; 11 nucleotides agree with TRBD2. The receptor comes from a man aged 18 to 30 in good health. Some clones in this sample may be carry-over from other donors' samples. The sequenced sample consisted of naive CD8+ T cells from PBMCs. CDR3 DNA sequence: TGTGCCAGCAGCCAACAGACTAGCGGGACCACCTACGAGCAGTACTTC. Protein product: CASSQQTSGTTYEQYF.